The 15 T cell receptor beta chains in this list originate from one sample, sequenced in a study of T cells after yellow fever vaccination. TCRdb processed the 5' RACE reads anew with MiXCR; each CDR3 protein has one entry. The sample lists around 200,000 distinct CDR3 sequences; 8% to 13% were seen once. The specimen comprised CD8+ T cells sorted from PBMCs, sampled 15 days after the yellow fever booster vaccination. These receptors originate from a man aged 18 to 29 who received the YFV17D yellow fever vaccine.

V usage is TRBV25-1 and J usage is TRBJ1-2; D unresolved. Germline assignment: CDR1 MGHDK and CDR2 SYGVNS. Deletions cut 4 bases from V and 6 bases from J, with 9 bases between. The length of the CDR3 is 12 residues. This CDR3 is CASSGFGDGYTF. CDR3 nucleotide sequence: TGTGCCAGCAGTGGGTTCGGCGATGGCTACACCTTC.

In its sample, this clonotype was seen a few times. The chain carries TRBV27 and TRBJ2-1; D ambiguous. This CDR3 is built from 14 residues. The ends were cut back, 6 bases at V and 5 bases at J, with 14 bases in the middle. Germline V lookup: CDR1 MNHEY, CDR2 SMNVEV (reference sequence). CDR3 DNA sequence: TGTGCCAGCAGCAAGTACGGTAACCACAATGAGCAGTTCTTC. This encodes CASSKYGNHNEQFF.

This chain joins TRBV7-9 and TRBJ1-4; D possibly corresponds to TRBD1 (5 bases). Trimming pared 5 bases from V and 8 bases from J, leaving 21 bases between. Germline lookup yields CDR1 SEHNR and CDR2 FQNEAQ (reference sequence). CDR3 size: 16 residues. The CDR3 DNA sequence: TGTGCCAGCAGCCGAAAACAAGGGGCCCTAGCCGAAAAACTGTTTTTT. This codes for CASSRKQGALAEKLFF.

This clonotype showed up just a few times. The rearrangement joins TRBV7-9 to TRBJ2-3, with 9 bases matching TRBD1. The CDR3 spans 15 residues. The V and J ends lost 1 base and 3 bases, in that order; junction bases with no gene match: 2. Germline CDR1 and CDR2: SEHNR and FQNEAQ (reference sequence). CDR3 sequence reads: CASSLGTGETDTQYF. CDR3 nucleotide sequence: TGTGCCAGCAGCTTAGGGACAGGGGAAACAGATACGCAGTATTTT.

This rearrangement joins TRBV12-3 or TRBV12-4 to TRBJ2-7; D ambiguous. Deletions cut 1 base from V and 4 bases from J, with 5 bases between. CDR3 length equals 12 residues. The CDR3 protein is CASSLGMYEQYF. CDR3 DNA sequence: TGTGCCAGCAGTTTAGGGATGTACGAGCAGTACTTC.

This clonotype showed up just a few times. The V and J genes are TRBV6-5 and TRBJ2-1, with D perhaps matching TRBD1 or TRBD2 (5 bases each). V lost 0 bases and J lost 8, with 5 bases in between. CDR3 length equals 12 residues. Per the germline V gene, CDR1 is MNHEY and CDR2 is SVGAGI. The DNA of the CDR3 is TGTGCCAGCAGTTACTCGGGGGATGAGCAGTTCTTC. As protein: CASSYSGDEQFF.

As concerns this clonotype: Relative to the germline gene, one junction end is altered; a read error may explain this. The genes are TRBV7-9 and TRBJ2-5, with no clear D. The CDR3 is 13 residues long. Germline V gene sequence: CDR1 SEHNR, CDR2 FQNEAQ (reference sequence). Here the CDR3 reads CASSLGTQETEYF. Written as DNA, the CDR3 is TGTGCCAGCAGCTTAGGTACCCAAGAGACCGAGTACTTC.

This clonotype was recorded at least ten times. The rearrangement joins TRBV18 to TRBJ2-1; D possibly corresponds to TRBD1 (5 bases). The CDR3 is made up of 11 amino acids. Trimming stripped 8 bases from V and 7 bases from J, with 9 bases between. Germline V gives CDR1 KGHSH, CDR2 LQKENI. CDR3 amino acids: CASSPGNEQFF. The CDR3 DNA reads TGTGCCAGCAGCCCAGGGAATGAGCAGTTCTTC. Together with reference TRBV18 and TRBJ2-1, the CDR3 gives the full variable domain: NAGVMQNPRHLVRRRGQEARLRCSPMKGHSHVYWYRQLPEEGLKFMVYLQKENIIDESGMPKERFSAEFPKEGPSILRIQQVVRGDSAAYFCASSPGNEQFFGPGTRLTVL.

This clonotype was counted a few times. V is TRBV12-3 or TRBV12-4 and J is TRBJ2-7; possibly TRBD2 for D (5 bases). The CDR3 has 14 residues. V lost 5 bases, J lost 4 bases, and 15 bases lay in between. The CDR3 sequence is CASSPGLGRYEQYV. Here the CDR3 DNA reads TGTGCCAGCAGTCCTGGACTGGGTCGGTACGAGCAGTACGTC.

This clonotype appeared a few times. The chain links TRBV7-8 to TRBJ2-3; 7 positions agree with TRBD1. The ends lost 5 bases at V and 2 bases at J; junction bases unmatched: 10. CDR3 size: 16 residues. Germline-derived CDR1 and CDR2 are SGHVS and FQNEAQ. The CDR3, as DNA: TGTGCCAGCAGCCCAAGGACAGGCGAGGTCACAGATACGCAGTATTTT. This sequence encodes CASSPRTGEVTDTQYF.

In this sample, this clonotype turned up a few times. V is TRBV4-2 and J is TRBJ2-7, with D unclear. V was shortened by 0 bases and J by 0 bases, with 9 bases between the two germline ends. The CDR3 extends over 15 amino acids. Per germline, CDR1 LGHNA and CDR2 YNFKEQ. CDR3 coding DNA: TGTGCCAGCAGCCAAGATTGGTCCCGCTCCTACGAGCAGTACTTC. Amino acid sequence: CASSQDWSRSYEQYF.

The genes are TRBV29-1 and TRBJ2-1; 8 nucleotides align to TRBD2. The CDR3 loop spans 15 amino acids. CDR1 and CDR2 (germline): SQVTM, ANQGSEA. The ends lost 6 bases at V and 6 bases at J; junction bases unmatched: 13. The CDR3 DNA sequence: TGCAGCGTCCCTTCCTCTCGCGGGGGGAGCAATGAGCAGTTCTTC. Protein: CSVPSSRGGSNEQFF.

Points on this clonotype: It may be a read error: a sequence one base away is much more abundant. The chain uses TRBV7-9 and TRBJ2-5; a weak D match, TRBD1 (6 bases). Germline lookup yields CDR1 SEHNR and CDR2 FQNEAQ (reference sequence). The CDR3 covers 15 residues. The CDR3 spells CASSHAGAPQETRYF. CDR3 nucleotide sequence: TGTGCCAGCAGCCATGCAGGGGCCCCCCAAGAGACCCGGTACTTC.

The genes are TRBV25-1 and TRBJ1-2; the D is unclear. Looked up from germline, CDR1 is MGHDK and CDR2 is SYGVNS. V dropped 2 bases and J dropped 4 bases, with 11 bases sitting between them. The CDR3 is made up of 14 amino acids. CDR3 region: CASSEPAAGYGYTF. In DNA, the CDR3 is TGTGCCAGCAGTGAACCGGCCGCAGGCTATGGCTACACCTTC.

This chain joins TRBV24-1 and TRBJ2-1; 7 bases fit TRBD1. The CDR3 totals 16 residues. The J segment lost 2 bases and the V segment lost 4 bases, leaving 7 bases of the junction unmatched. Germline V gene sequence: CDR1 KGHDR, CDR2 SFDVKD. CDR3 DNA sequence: TGTGCCACCAGTGACATACAGGGGCCCCCCTACAATGAGCAGTTCTTC. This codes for CATSDIQGPPYNEQFF.